What follows are 21 T cell receptor beta chains derived from one specimen sequenced in a study of cytomegalovirus exposure and HLA in healthy donors. The PCR was carried out with 60 Vbeta primers and 13 Jbeta primers. The repertoire was sequenced with immunoSEQ multiplex PCR; TCRdb's copy has only in-frame clones and lacks some. The table has about 140,000 clones, more than 55% seen once. The sample comprised PBMCs. The receptor set was obtained from a woman aged 55 to 70 in good health and CMV-seronegative.

The J gene is TRBJ1-4, the V gene TRBV5-1; maybe TRBD1 (6 bases). This CDR3 comprises 13 residues. Trimming left V 0 bases short and J 8 bases short, with 8 bases between. Germline assignment: CDR1 SGHRS and CDR2 YFSETQ. The DNA for the CDR3 is TGCGCCAGCAGCTTGGTAGGGACAGAAAAACTGTTTTTT. As protein: CASSLVGTEKLFF.

This sequence joins TRBV7-2 and TRBJ2-2, with D uncertain. The CDR3 has 16 residues. The V end was cut by 4 bases, the J end by 4 bases, with 16 bases between. CDR1 and CDR2 from the germline V gene are SGHTA and FQGNSA. The CDR3 here is CASSSSPVGGTGELFF. In nucleotides, the CDR3 is TGTGCCAGCAGCTCCAGCCCCGTCGGCGGCACCGGGGAGCTGTTTTTT.

This clone has only a few counts. The chain recombines TRBV28 with TRBJ2-5, with 10 bases fitting TRBD2. The germline gives CDR1 MDHEN, CDR2 SYDVKM. V dropped 11 bases and J dropped 5; count of bases not matched to a gene: 11. The CDR3 consists of 14 residues. CDR3 DNA sequence: TGTGCCGGGAGCAAGACTAGCGGGCGGGAGACCCAGTACTTC. Protein sequence: CAGSKTSGRETQYF.

The rearrangement joins TRBV27 to TRBJ2-7; D ambiguous. The germline V gene encodes CDR1 MNHEY and CDR2 SMNVEV (reference sequence). Trimming took off 6 bases at V and 5 bases at J, with 14 bases between the two ends. The CDR3 length is 13 residues. Here the CDR3 DNA reads TGTGCCAGCAGCCCGGCGCGGTTCCACGAGCAGTACTTC. This sequence encodes CASSPARFHEQYF.

The V and J genes are TRBV28 and TRBJ1-2; 10 bases agree with TRBD1. The CDR3 is 14 amino acids. Per the germline V gene, CDR1 is MDHEN and CDR2 is SYDVKM. J was trimmed by 4 bases and V by 8 bases; bases with no gene match: 7. The CDR3 is CASDNRQGAYGYTF. CDR3 DNA: TGTGCCAGCGATAATCGACAGGGGGCCTATGGCTACACCTTC.

The V and J genes are TRBV7-9 and TRBJ2-3; weak D call: TRBD1 (7 bases). Trimming removed 5 bases from V and 3 bases from J, with 15 bases in between. Germline CDR1 and CDR2: SEHNR and FQNEAQ (reference sequence). The CDR3 is 15 residues long. CDR3 DNA sequence: TGTGCCAGCAGCCCAGGGGGAGGAATGACAGATACGCAGTATTTT. This gives the protein CASSPGGGMTDTQYF.

V gene TRBV5-1 combines with J gene TRBJ2-2; possibly TRBD1 for D (6 bases). CDR3 length: 16 residues. Trimming took 4 bases from V and 7 from J, leaving 20 bases between them. Germline assignment: CDR1 SGHRS and CDR2 YFSETQ. The CDR3 protein is CASSLTRTGPIGELFF. Written as DNA, the CDR3 is TGCGCCAGCAGCCTAACCAGAACAGGGCCGATCGGGGAGCTGTTTTTT.

The chain uses TRBV2 and TRBJ2-7; D gene ambiguous. This CDR3 comprises 15 residues. V was pared by 6 bases and J by 0 bases, with 15 bases between. Germline V gene sequence: CDR1 SNHLY, CDR2 FYNNEI. CDR3 coding DNA: TGTGCCAGCAGGGGCTACCCCTCACCCTCCTACGAGCAGTACTTC. Amino acids: CASRGYPSPSYEQYF.

This clone has only a few counts. The V gene is TRBV7-9, the J gene TRBJ1-6; 10 positions match TRBD1. The trim removed 5 bases at V and 8 bases at J, leaving 3 bases unmatched. The CDR3 is 14 residues long. Germline CDR1 and CDR2: SEHNR and FQNEAQ (reference sequence). DNA for the CDR3: TGTGCCAGCAGCCCGGGACAGGGGTATTCACCCCTCCACTTT. Translating gives CASSPGQGYSPLHF.

The rearrangement uses TRBV19 and TRBJ2-1; tentatively, D is TRBD1 (7 bases). Per germline, CDR1 LNHDA and CDR2 SQIVND (reference sequence). CDR3 size: 16 residues. Trimming removed 5 bases at V and 4 bases at J, with 18 bases between. The chain's CDR3 is CASSYQGGPNYNEQFF. In nucleotides, the CDR3 is TGTGCCAGTAGTTACCAGGGGGGCCCGAATTACAATGAGCAGTTCTTC.

The genes are TRBV29-1 and TRBJ2-2, with TRBD2 as a possible D gene (6 bases). This CDR3 has 11 amino acids. V was cut by 8 bases and J by 6 bases, with 10 bases left in between. The germline V gene has CDR1 SQVTM and CDR2 ANQGSEA. The CDR3 coding sequence is TGCAGCTTCCGGGACTCCGGGGAGCTGTTTTTT. Translating it yields CSFRDSGELFF.

This clone has a single count. V is TRBV6-5 and J is TRBJ1-2; D may be TRBD1 (6 bases). Per the germline V gene, CDR1 is MNHEY and CDR2 is SVGAGI. Trimming shortened V by 7 bases and J by 4 bases, and 10 bases separated the two germline ends. This CDR3 has 12 amino acids. The DNA of the CDR3 is TGTGCCAGCAAGGGGGACCTCTATGGCTACACCTTC. The encoded protein is CASKGDLYGYTF.

In its sample, this clone was seen a few times. The rearrangement joins TRBV20-1 to TRBJ1-2, with D uncertain. Trimming took off 3 bases at V and 8 bases at J, with 10 bases between the two ends. Germline loops: CDR1 DFQATT, CDR2 SNEGSKA (reference sequence). CDR3 length equals 11 residues. CDR3 region: CSASVGGGYTF. The CDR3 DNA follows: TGCAGTGCTAGTGTGGGCGGGGGCTACACCTTC.

This clone was detected only a few times. This chain links TRBV19 with TRBJ1-2, with D possibly TRBD1 on 5 matching bases. The CDR3 sequence is 14 residues long. Germline CDR1 LNHDA, CDR2 SQIVND (reference sequence). V lost 2 bases to trimming and J lost 8 bases, with 15 bases between them. The CDR3 DNA sequence: TGTGCCAGTAGTATACCAGGGACTGGCAAGGGCTACACCTTC. It is translated as CASSIPGTGKGYTF. The variable domain in full, completed from reference TRBV19 and TRBJ1-2, reads DGGITQSPKYLFRKEGQNVTLSCEQNLNHDAMYWYRQDPGQGLRLIYYSQIVNDFQKGDIAEGYSVSREKKESFPLTVTSAQKNPTAFYLCASSIPGTGKGYTFGSGTRLTVV.

The V gene is TRBV28, the J gene TRBJ2-7; maybe TRBD1 (5 bases). V was trimmed by 3 bases and J by 0 bases, leaving 21 bases between them. Looked up from germline, CDR1 is MDHEN and CDR2 is SYDVKM. The CDR3 extends over 18 amino acids. CDR3 loop: CASSLGWVTGLTSYEQYF. DNA for the CDR3: TGTGCCAGCAGTTTGGGGTGGGTCACAGGCCTAACCTCCTACGAGCAGTACTTC.

This clone was detected only a few times. The rearrangement joins TRBV5-4 to TRBJ1-1; possibly TRBD1 for D (5 bases). The CDR3 runs to 15 residues. Deletions cut 2 bases from V and 1 base from J, with 12 bases between. CDR1 is SGHNT, CDR2 YYREEE, per germline (reference sequence). Written as DNA, the CDR3 is TGTGCCAGCAGCTTAGAGGGGCGGGGGAACACTGAAGCTTTCTTT. Its protein is CASSLEGRGNTEAFF.

This clone appeared a few times. The chain couples TRBV11-3 to TRBJ2-2; D perhaps matches TRBD2 (5 bases). This CDR3 is built from 12 residues. Germline CDR1 SGHNT, CDR2 YENEEA. V lost 6 bases and J lost 7, with 9 bases in between. CDR3 coding DNA: TGTGCCAGCAGTTCCGCGGGCGGGGAGCTGTTTTTT. Protein sequence: CASSSAGGELFF.

The CDR3 DNA reads as TGTGCCAGCAGCTTGGACAGGGGTAATGAAAAACTGTTTTTT. This sequence encodes CASSLDRGNEKLFF. J is TRBJ1-4 and V is TRBV5-4; 7 nucleotides match TRBD1. The CDR3 is made up of 14 amino acids. J was trimmed by 4 bases and V by 0 bases; bases with no gene match: 0. Germline V lookup: CDR1 SGHNT, CDR2 YYREEE (reference sequence).

The CDR3 DNA sequence: TGTGCCAGCAGCTTGGGGGACAGGGTAAATGAAAAACTGTTTTTT. Translated: CASSLGDRVNEKLFF. The chain joins TRBV5-8 to TRBJ1-4, with 9 bases aligning to TRBD1. The CDR3 sequence is 15 residues long. V was pared by 0 bases and J by 5 bases, with 2 bases of the junction left unmatched. The germline gives CDR1 SGHTS, CDR2 YDEGEE. Using reference TRBV5-8 and TRBJ1-4 for the parts outside the CDR3, the full variable domain is EAGVTQSPTHLIKTRGQQATLRCSPISGHTSVYWYQQALGLGLQFLLWYDEGEERNRGNFPPRFSGRQFPNYSSELNVNALELEDSALYLCASSLGDRVNEKLFFGSGTQLSVL.

The rearrangement uses TRBV18 and TRBJ2-3, with 8 bases aligning to TRBD2. J lost 5 bases, V lost 2 bases, and 9 bases had no gene match. Germline CDR1 reads KGHSH; CDR2 reads LQKENI. The CDR3 sequence is 16 residues long. The CDR3 DNA sequence: TGTGCCAGCTCACCAGGCGCGAGCGGGAGTGGAGATACGCAGTATTTT. The encoded protein is CASSPGASGSGDTQYF. Full variable domain (missing parts from reference TRBV18 and TRBJ2-3): NAGVMQNPRHLVRRRGQEARLRCSPMKGHSHVYWYRQLPEEGLKFMVYLQKENIIDESGMPKERFSAEFPKEGPSILRIQQVVRGDSAAYFCASSPGASGSGDTQYFGPGTRLTVL.

There are a few counts of this clone. The J gene is TRBJ2-1, the V gene TRBV4-3; the match to TRBD2 covers 13 bases. The CDR3 has 17 amino acids. Trimming cost V 1 base and J 5 bases; bases outside gene matches: 5. Germline lookup yields CDR1 LGHNA and CDR2 YSLEER. The CDR3 DNA reads TGCGCCAGCAGCCAAGGCCCTGGACTAGCGGGGGACAATGAGCAGTTCTTC. This gives the protein CASSQGPGLAGDNEQFF.